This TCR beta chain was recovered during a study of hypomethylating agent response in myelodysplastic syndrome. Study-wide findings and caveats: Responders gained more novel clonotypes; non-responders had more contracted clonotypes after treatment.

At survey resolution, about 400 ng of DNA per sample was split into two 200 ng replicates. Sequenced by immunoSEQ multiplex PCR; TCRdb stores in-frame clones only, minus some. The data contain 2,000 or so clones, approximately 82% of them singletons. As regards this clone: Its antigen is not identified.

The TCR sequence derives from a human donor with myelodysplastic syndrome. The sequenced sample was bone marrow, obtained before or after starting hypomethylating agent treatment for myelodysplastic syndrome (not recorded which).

CDR3 amino acids: CASSNNPGRPNEQYF. In DNA, the CDR3 is TGTGCCAGCAGTAACAACCCGGGGAGGCCCAACGAGCAGTACTTC. The chain employs TRBV27 and TRBJ2-7, with D possibly being TRBD2 (6 bases). CDR1 and CDR2 (germline): MNHEY, SMNVEV (reference sequence). The CDR3 covers 15 residues. V dropped 5 bases and J dropped 5 bases, with 19 bases sitting between them.